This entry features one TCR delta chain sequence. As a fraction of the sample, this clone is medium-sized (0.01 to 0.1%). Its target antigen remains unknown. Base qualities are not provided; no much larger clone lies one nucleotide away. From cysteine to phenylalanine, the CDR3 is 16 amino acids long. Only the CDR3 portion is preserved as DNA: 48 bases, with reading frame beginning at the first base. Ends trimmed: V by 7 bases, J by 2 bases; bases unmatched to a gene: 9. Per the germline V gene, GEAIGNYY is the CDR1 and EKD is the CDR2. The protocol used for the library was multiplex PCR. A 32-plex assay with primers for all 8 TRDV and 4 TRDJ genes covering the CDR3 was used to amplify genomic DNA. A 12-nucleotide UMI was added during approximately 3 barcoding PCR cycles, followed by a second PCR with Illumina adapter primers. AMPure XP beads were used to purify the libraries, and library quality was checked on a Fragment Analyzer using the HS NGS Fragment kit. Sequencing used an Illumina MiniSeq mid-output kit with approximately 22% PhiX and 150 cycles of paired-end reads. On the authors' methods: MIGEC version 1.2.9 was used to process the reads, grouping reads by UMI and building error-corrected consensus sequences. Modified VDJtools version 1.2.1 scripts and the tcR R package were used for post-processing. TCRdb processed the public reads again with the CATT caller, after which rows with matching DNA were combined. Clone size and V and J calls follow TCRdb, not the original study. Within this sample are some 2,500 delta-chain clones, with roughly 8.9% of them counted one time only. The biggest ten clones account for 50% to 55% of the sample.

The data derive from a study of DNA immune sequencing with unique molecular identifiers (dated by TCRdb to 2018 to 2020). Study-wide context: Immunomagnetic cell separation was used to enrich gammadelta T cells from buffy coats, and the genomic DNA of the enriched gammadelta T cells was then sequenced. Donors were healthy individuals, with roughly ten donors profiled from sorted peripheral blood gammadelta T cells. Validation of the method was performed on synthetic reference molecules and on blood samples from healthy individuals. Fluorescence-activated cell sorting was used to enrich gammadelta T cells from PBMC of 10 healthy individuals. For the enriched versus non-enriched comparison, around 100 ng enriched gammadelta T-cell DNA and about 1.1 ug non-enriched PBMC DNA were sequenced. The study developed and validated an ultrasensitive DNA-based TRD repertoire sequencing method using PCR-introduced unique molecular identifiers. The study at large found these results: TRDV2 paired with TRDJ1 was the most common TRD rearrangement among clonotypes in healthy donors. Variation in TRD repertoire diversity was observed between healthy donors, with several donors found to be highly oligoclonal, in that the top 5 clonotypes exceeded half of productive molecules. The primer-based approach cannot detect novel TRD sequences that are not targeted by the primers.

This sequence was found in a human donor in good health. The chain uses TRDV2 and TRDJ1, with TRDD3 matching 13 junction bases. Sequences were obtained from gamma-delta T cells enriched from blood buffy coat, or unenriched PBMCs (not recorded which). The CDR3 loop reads CACDVLGDTQTDKLIF. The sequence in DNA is TGTGCCTGCGATGTACTGGGGGATACGCAGACCGATAAACTCATCTTT.